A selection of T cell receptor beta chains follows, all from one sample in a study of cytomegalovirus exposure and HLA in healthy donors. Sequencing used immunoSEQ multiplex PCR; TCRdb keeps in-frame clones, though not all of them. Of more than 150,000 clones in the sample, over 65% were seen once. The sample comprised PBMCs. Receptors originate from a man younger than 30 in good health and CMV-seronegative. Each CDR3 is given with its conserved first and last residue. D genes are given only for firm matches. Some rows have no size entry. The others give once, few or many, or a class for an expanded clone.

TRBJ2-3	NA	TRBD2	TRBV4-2	CASSQELAGGTDTQYF	TGTGCCAGCAGCCAAGAACTCGCGGGGGGAACAGATACGCAGTATTTT
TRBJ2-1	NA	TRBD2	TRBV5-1	CASRDSLAGSGEQFF	TGCGCCAGCCGGGATTCCCTAGCGGGGTCGGGGGAGCAGTTCTTC
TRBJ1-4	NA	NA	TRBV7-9	CASSLGQSNEKLFF	TGTGCCAGCAGCCTAGGACAGTCTAATGAAAAACTGTTTTTT
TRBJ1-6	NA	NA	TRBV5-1	CASSLTDSYNSPLHF	TGCGCCAGCAGCTTAACAGACTCCTATAATTCACCCCTCCACTTT
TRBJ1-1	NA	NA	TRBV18	CASSQGRAEAFF	TGTGCCAGCTCCCAAGGCCGGGCTGAAGCTTTCTTT
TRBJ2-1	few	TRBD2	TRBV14	CASSQRLAGVNEQFF	TGTGCCAGCAGCCAACGACTAGCGGGCGTGAATGAGCAGTTCTTC
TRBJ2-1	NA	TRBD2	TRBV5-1	CASSTGLANEQFF	TGCGCCAGCAGCACCGGACTAGCCAATGAGCAGTTCTTC
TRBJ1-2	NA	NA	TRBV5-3	CARSPFPRGTIYGYTF	TGTGCCAGAAGCCCCTTCCCCCGGGGGACCATCTATGGCTACACCTTC
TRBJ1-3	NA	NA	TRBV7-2	CASSLVAGSQAGNTIYF	TGTGCCAGCAGCTTAGTGGCAGGCTCCCAGGCTGGAAACACCATATATTTT
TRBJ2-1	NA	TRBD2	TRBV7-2	CASSLVPSGVFF	TGTGCCAGCAGCTTAGTCCCTAGCGGGGTATTCTTC
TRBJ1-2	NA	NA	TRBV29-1	CSVVQGSGYGYTF	TGCAGCGTTGTCCAGGGGTCCGGCTATGGCTACACCTTC
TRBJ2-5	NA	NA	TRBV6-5	CASSYRAGGGSQYF	TGTGCCAGCAGTTACCGGGCAGGGGGCGGGAGCCAGTACTTC
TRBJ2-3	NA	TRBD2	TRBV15	CATSRAGLATDTQYF	TGTGCCACCAGCAGAGCGGGACTAGCCACAGATACGCAGTATTTT
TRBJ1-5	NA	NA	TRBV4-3	CASSQDPGFNQPQHF	TGCGCCAGCAGCCAAGACCCAGGGTTCAATCAGCCCCAGCATTTT
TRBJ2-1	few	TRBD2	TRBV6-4	CASSEGLAGATNYNEQFF	TGTGCCAGCAGTGAAGGACTAGCGGGGGCCACCAACTACAATGAGCAGTTCTTC
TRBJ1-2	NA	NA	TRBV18	CASQNGGRGYGYTF	TGTGCCTCTCAAAACGGGGGTCGGGGCTATGGCTACACCTTC
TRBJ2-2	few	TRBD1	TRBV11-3	CASSSGTGPGELFF	TGTGCCAGCAGCTCCGGGACAGGTCCCGGGGAGCTGTTTTTT
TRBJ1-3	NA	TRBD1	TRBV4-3	CASSQDWDRGQGSGNTIYF	TGCGCCAGCAGCCAAGATTGGGACAGGGGACAGGGCTCTGGAAACACCATATATTTT
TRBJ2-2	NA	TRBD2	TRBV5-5	CASSLALAGASGELFF	TGTGCCAGCAGCTTGGCCCTAGCGGGAGCGAGCGGGGAGCTGTTTTTT
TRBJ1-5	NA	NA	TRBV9	CASSVERGNQPQHF	TGTGCCAGCAGCGTAGAAAGAGGAAATCAGCCCCAGCATTTT
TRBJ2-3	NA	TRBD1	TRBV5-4	CASSDRVEDTQYF	TGTGCCAGCAGTGACAGGGTGGAAGATACGCAGTATTTT
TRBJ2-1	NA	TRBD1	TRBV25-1	CASSDSGTGGNEQFF	TGTGCCAGCAGCGATTCCGGGACAGGGGGAAATGAGCAGTTCTTC
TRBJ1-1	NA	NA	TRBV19	CASRVQLNTEAFF	TGTGCCAGTAGAGTACAGCTGAACACTGAAGCTTTCTTT
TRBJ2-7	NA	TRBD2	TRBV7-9	CASSLRTSGSPYEQYF	TGTGCCAGCAGCCTCCGGACTAGCGGGAGCCCCTACGAGCAGTACTTC
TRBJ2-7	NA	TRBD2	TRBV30	CAGSGTSGYEQYF	TGTGCCGGTTCCGGGACTAGCGGGTACGAGCAGTACTTC
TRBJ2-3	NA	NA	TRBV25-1	CASSDFREASTDTQYF	TGTGCCAGCAGTGACTTTAGAGAAGCTAGCACAGATACGCAGTATTTT
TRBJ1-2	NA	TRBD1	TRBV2	CASSETGGGYGYTF	TGTGCCAGCAGTGAAACAGGGGGCGGCTATGGCTACACCTTC
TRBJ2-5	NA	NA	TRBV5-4	CASSLWEYQETQYF	TGTGCCAGCAGCTTGTGGGAGTACCAAGAGACCCAGTACTTC
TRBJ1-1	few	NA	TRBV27	CASSSGDYDTEAFF	TGTGCCAGCAGTTCGGGGGATTATGACACTGAAGCTTTCTTT
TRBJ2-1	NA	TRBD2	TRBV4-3	CASSHIGEGPRNEQFF	TGCGCCAGCAGCCACATCGGGGAGGGCCCTCGCAATGAGCAGTTCTTC
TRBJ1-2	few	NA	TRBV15	CATSRGGTFGYTF	TGTGCCACCAGCAGAGGAGGGACATTTGGCTACACCTTC
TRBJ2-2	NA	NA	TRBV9	CASSVEPGGTGELFF	TGTGCCAGCAGCGTAGAGCCCGGGGGCACCGGGGAGCTGTTTTTT
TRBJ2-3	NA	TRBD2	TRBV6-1	CATQSRTSGKDTQYF	TGTGCCACCCAATCCCGGACTAGCGGGAAGGATACGCAGTATTTT
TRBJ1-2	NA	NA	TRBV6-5	CASSGLTGTGGYTF	TGTGCCAGCAGCGGGCTGACGGGGACTGGTGGCTACACCTTC
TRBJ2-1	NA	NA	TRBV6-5	CASSYTDLDEQFF	TGTGCCAGCAGTTACACAGACCTGGATGAGCAGTTCTTC
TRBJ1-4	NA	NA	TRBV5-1	CASSTGRYNEKLFF	TGCGCCAGCAGCACGGGGAGATATAATGAAAAACTGTTTTTT
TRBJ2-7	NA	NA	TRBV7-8	CASSFTRTSYEQYF	TGTGCCAGCAGCTTTACAAGGACATCCTACGAGCAGTACTTC
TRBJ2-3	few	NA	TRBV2	CATQNRGWGTDTQYF	TGTGCCACCCAGAATAGGGGCTGGGGCACAGATACGCAGTATTTT
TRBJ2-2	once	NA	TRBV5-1	CASSPYRQNYRSGELFF	TGCGCCAGCAGCCCGTACAGACAGAATTACCGCTCCGGGGAGCTGTTTTTT
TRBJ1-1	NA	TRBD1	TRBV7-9	CASSRTGGWTEAFF	TGTGCCAGCAGCAGAACAGGGGGTTGGACTGAAGCTTTCTTT
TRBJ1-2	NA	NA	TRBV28	CASSLPQGEFENYGYTF	TGTGCCAGCAGTTTGCCACAAGGGGAATTCGAGAACTATGGCTACACCTTC
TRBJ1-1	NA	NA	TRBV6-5	CASTNYNTEAFF	TGTGCCAGCACCAACTATAACACTGAAGCTTTCTTT
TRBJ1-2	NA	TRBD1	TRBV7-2	CASSLSDRQGNGYTF	TGTGCCAGCAGCTTATCGGACAGACAGGGGAATGGCTACACCTTC
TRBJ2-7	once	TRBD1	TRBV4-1	CASSQATGVEQYF	TGCGCCAGCAGCCAAGCCACAGGGGTCGAGCAGTACTTC
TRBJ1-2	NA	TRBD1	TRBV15	CATSRTGGGGYTF	TGTGCCACCAGCAGAACAGGGGGCGGTGGCTACACCTTC
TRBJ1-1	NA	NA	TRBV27	CASSLKAGHEAFF	TGTGCCAGCAGTTTAAAGGCAGGGCACGAAGCTTTCTTT
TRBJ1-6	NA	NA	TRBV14	CASSRQTYNSPLHF	TGTGCCAGCAGCCGCCAAACTTATAATTCACCCCTCCACTTT
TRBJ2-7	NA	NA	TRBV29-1	CSVVMAGVSYEQYF	TGCAGCGTTGTCATGGCAGGGGTAAGCTACGAGCAGTACTTC
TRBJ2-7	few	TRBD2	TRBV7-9	CASTPGASGYRQYF	TGTGCCAGCACCCCTGGGGCTAGCGGGTACCGGCAGTACTTC
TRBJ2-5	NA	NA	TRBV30	CAWKLAIETQYF	TGTGCCTGGAAGCTAGCTATCGAGACCCAGTACTTC
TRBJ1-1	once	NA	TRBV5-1	CASTRSGGETGAEAFF	TGCGCCAGCACCAGAAGCGGGGGGGAAACTGGGGCTGAAGCTTTCTTT
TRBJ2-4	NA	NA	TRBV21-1	CASSRRGRGKNIQYF	TGTGCCAGCAGCCGAAGAGGACGGGGCAAAAACATTCAGTACTTC
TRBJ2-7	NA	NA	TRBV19	CASSTTTGSTYEQYF	TGTGCCAGTAGTACTACTACAGGATCCACCTACGAGCAGTACTTC
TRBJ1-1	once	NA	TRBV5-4	CASSGSQNTEAFF	TGTGCCAGCAGCGGTAGTCAGAACACTGAAGCTTTCTTT